Shown below are 30 T cell receptor beta chains from a single sample sequenced in a study of blood T cell repertoires in COVID-19. Using immunoSEQ multiplex PCR, the repertoire was profiled, and TCRdb retains in-frame clones only, with some absent. Among approximately 220,000 clones listed, just under 90% were seen once. Sequenced input: PBMCs or T cells enriched from blood (not recorded which). The receptors were sampled from a woman between 25 and 40 years old with acute COVID-19.

V usage is TRBV5-8 and J usage is TRBJ2-3; 10 bases match TRBD1. After removal of 3 bases from V and 2 bases from J, the junction contained 6 bases not matched to a gene. Germline V gene lookup returns CDR1 SGHTS and CDR2 YDEGEE. This CDR3 region has 16 residues. The CDR3 DNA is TGTGCCAGCAGCTCTGGACAGGGGGGGGCCACAGATACGCAGTATTTT. It codes for CASSSGQGGATDTQYF.

The rearrangement uses TRBV2 and TRBJ1-1, with D possibly TRBD1 on 5 matching bases. The CDR3 has 14 residues. V dropped 6 bases and J dropped 5 bases, with 16 bases sitting between them. Germline CDR1 and CDR2: SNHLY and FYNNEI. The CDR3 nucleotides are TGTGCCAGCAGGCGGGACCAGGGATGGACTGAAGCTTTCTTT. Amino acids: CASRRDQGWTEAFF.

The chain carries TRBV7-2 and TRBJ2-3, with TRBD2 identical over 9 bases. Germline trimming cut 5 bases from V and 3 bases from J; bases unmatched to any gene: 3. The CDR3 runs to 14 residues. Germline V gene sequence: CDR1 SGHTA, CDR2 FQGNSA. In nucleotides, the CDR3 is TGTGCCAGCAGCCCCCTAGCGGGGACAGATACGCAGTATTTT. It specifies CASSPLAGTDTQYF. The whole variable domain, remainder taken from reference TRBV7-2 and TRBJ2-3, is GAGVSQSPSNKVTEKGKDVELRCDPISGHTALYWYRQSLGQGLEFLIYFQGNSAPDKSGLPSDRFSAERTGGSVSTLTIQRTQQEDSAVYLCASSPLAGTDTQYFGPGTRLTVL.

The chain is built from TRBV11-2 and TRBJ2-3; D is uncertain. Trimming took off 1 base at V and 1 base at J, with 9 bases between the two ends. The germline V gene encodes CDR1 SGHAT and CDR2 FQNNGV. This CDR3 has 15 residues. CDR3 protein: CASSLGDKRTDTQYF. DNA of the CDR3: TGTGCCAGCAGCTTAGGAGATAAACGCACAGATACGCAGTATTTT.

The chain combines TRBV5-1 with TRBJ2-3; the match to TRBD1 covers 10 bases. V was clipped by 0 bases and J by 5 bases; unmatched bases: 12. This CDR3 contains 18 residues. Germline values: CDR1 SGHRS, CDR2 YFSETQ. The CDR3 spells CASSLAYGTGAGGDTQYF. CDR3 nucleotides: TGCGCCAGCAGCTTGGCTTACGGGACAGGGGCTGGTGGAGATACGCAGTATTTT.

This sequence joins TRBV5-4 and TRBJ2-3, with D perhaps TRBD1 (5 bases). The CDR3 has 14 amino acids. Germline V CDR1 and CDR2: SGHNT, YYREEE (reference sequence). With 3 bases removed from V and 1 base from J, the gap between germline ends came to 9 bases. The CDR3 spells CASSWTRGTDTQYF. CDR3 in DNA: TGTGCCAGCAGCTGGACACGGGGCACAGATACGCAGTATTTT.

The V call is TRBV7-2, the J call TRBJ2-3; TRBD2 agrees at 7 bases. Trimming at V came to 4 bases and at J to 6 bases, leaving 7 bases not matched to a gene. Per germline, CDR1 SGHTA and CDR2 FQGNSA. The CDR3 has 14 amino acids. CDR3 bases: TGTGCCAGCAGCTGGACTAGTTGGGAGGATACGCAGTATTTT. This gives the protein CASSWTSWEDTQYF.

This chain joins TRBV27 and TRBJ2-1, with TRBD2 matching 8 bases. The CDR3 length is 16 residues. The V and J ends lost 6 bases and 4 bases, in that order; junction bases with no gene match: 11. The germline CDR1 and CDR2 sequences are MNHEY and SMNVEV (reference sequence). The CDR3 region has the DNA TGTGCCAGCAGGGGGCGGGGGGCCCACAAGTACAATGAGCAGTTCTTC. It encodes CASRGRGAHKYNEQFF.

This chain connects TRBV7-6 to TRBJ2-1; the D gene is possibly TRBD2 (7 bases). Germline CDR1 is SGHVS and CDR2 is FNYEAQ. With 2 bases removed from V and 11 bases from J, the gap between germline ends came to 13 bases. This CDR3 is 13 amino acids long. The CDR3 sequence is CASSLRSRGQQFF. The CDR3 bases are TGTGCCAGCAGCTTAAGGTCGCGGGGGCAGCAGTTCTTC.

The sample holds one count of this clone. The chain recombines TRBV30 with TRBJ1-6; D remains ambiguous. Germline values: CDR1 GTSNPN, CDR2 SVGIG (reference sequence). This CDR3 comprises 16 residues. The V gene lost 5 bases and the J gene lost 0 bases, with 14 bases spanning the gap. The CDR3 coding sequence is TGTGCCTGGTCTACGGGAAAAAGCTCCTATAATTCACCCCTCCACTTT. It specifies CAWSTGKSSYNSPLHF.

This clone was detected only once. The chain couples TRBV25-1 to TRBJ2-7, with D tentatively TRBD1 (6 bases). Germline CDR1 MGHDK, CDR2 SYGVNS. V was cut by 5 bases and J by 3 bases, with 14 bases left in between. The CDR3 contains 14 residues. CDR3 sequence reads: CASSPQGWGYEQYF. The DNA for the CDR3 is TGTGCCAGCAGTCCTCAGGGGTGGGGCTACGAGCAGTACTTC.

This clone was seen once. The chain carries TRBV4-1 and TRBJ2-5, with D perhaps matching TRBD1 (5 bases). The germline V gene has CDR1 MGHRA and CDR2 YSYEKL. This CDR3 is built from 17 residues. V lost 4 bases to trimming and J lost 5 bases, with 23 bases between them. The CDR3 coding sequence is TGCGCCAGCAGCCCCCGGCGCCAGGGCGCCGGCGTGGAGACCCAGTACTTC. Amino acid sequence: CASSPRRQGAGVETQYF.

The chain has TRBV4-1 and TRBJ1-2, with 7 bases aligning to TRBD1. CDR1 is MGHRA and CDR2 is YSYEKL in the germline V gene. This CDR3 has 15 residues. V lost 0 bases, J lost 4 bases, and 5 bases stayed unmatched. In DNA form, the CDR3 reads TGCGCCAGCAGCCAAGATCGAGCAGGGGGCTATGGCTACACCTTC. Residues: CASSQDRAGGYGYTF.

This chain links TRBV6-5 with TRBJ1-5, with D perhaps TRBD1 (5 bases). CDR1 is MNHEY, CDR2 SVGAGI, per germline. This CDR3 spans 14 amino acids. Trimming left V 8 bases short and J 4 bases short, with 15 bases between. The CDR3 DNA sequence: TGTGCCAGCGAACTAGCAGGGAGAAATCAGCCCCAGCATTTT. Its translation: CASELAGRNQPQHF.

The chain uses TRBV6-2 or TRBV6-3 and TRBJ2-2; 7 bases line up with TRBD2. Looked up from germline, CDR1 is MNHEY and CDR2 is SVGEGT. The trim removed 0 bases at V and 5 bases at J, leaving 9 bases unmatched. CDR3 length: 17 residues. The CDR3 sequence: CASSYSIVPGGTGELFF. The CDR3 DNA sequence: TGTGCCAGCAGTTACTCGATTGTGCCGGGGGGTACCGGGGAGCTGTTTTTT.

This chain connects TRBV7-9 to TRBJ1-5; 11 nucleotides line up with TRBD1. The junction had 3 bases not matched to a gene; V was cut back by 4 bases and J by 1 base. The CDR3 runs 16 residues. In germline, CDR1 is SEHNR, CDR2 FQNEAQ (reference sequence). Here the CDR3 DNA reads TGTGCCAGCAGCTCGGGGGACAGGGGGAGCAATCAGCCCCAGCATTTT. This encodes CASSSGDRGSNQPQHF.

The chain links TRBV5-1 to TRBJ1-2; D possibly corresponds to TRBD1 (5 bases). The germline V and J ends were trimmed by 1 base and 3 bases, with 10 bases remaining between them. The germline CDR1 and CDR2 sequences are SGHRS and YFSETQ. The CDR3 consists of 14 residues. This chain's CDR3 is CASSLIRGDYGYTF. Here the CDR3 DNA reads TGCGCCAGCAGCTTGATCCGGGGGGACTATGGCTACACCTTC.

The chain recombines TRBV29-1 with TRBJ1-1, with D possibly TRBD1 on 5 matching bases. Trimming cost V 8 bases and J 1 base, with 11 bases left between them. Germline-derived CDR1 and CDR2 are SQVTM and ANQGSEA. CDR3 length: 12 amino acids. The DNA of the CDR3 is TGCAGCTCCAGGGTACCGAACACTGAAGCTTTCTTT. It encodes CSSRVPNTEAFF.

The chain joins TRBV5-4 to TRBJ2-1, with TRBD1 identical over 9 bases. V shed 4 bases, J shed 9 bases, and the junction held 11 bases outside the gene matches. Germline lookup yields CDR1 SGHNT and CDR2 YYREEE (reference sequence). The length of the CDR3 is 15 residues. CDR3 coding DNA: TGTGCCAGCAGCCGAATTCGGACAGGGGAAGGTGAGCAGTTCTTC. Amino acid sequence: CASSRIRTGEGEQFF. Variable domain in full (rest from reference TRBV5-4 and TRBJ2-1): ETGVTQSPTHLIKTRGQQVTLRCSSQSGHNTVSWYQQALGQGPQFIFQYYREEENGRGNFPPRFSGLQFPNYSSELNVNALELDDSALYLCASSRIRTGEGEQFFGPGTRLTVL.

V gene TRBV18 combines with J gene TRBJ2-7; possibly TRBD1 for D (6 bases). Between the trimmed V and J ends, which lost 2 bases and 0 bases, there was a span of 8 bases. The CDR3 runs 14 residues. CDR1 and CDR2 (germline): KGHSH, LQKENI. The CDR3: CASSPTGSSYEQYF. The CDR3 DNA reads as TGTGCCAGCTCACCAACAGGGAGCTCCTACGAGCAGTACTTC.

The CDR3 nucleotides read TGCGCCAGCAGTGCTGCCTACGAGCAGTACTTC. This gives the protein CASSAAYEQYF. This sequence joins TRBV10-2 and TRBJ2-7; no firm D call. CDR3 size: 11 residues. Per germline, CDR1 WSHSY and CDR2 SAAADI. Trimming stripped 4 bases from V and 2 bases from J, with 3 bases between.

The chain has TRBV29-1 and TRBJ1-5; 7 bases fit TRBD1. This CDR3 region has 14 residues. Germline CDR1 and CDR2: SQVTM and ANQGSEA. Trimming removed 5 bases from V and 3 bases from J; junction bases left unmatched: 7. The CDR3 coding sequence is TGCAGCGTTAAGGAGGGGGCCCACAATCAGCCCCAGCATTTT. Translating it yields CSVKEGAHNQPQHF.

The chain carries TRBV18 and TRBJ2-3, with D perhaps matching TRBD1 (5 bases). The CDR3 spans 15 residues. V lost 3 bases to trimming and J lost 3 bases, with 13 bases between them. Germline assignment: CDR1 KGHSH and CDR2 LQKENI. CDR3 bases: TGTGCCAGCTCACCCCAGGGCCCCGGGACAGATACGCAGTATTTT. Amino acids: CASSPQGPGTDTQYF. The entire variable domain, with the rest obtained from reference TRBV18 and TRBJ2-3, is as follows: NAGVMQNPRHLVRRRGQEARLRCSPMKGHSHVYWYRQLPEEGLKFMVYLQKENIIDESGMPKERFSAEFPKEGPSILRIQQVVRGDSAAYFCASSPQGPGTDTQYFGPGTRLTVL.

This sequence joins TRBV5-1 and TRBJ1-1, with TRBD1 matching 7 bases. Losses at the gene ends were 3 bases for V and 8 bases for J; bases not matched to a gene: 7. This CDR3 contains 13 residues. CDR1 SGHRS and CDR2 YFSETQ come from the germline V gene. The CDR3 here is CASSSRQGAEAFF. In DNA, the CDR3 is TGCGCCAGCAGCTCTCGACAGGGAGCGGAAGCTTTCTTT.

The V gene is TRBV7-9, the J gene TRBJ1-1, with 9 bases matching TRBD1. With 4 bases clipped from V and 7 bases from J, the junction kept 4 bases outside the gene matches. The CDR3 extends over 13 amino acids. The germline V gene has CDR1 SEHNR and CDR2 FQNEAQ (reference sequence). The CDR3 nucleotides read TGTGCCAGCAGCTGGACAGGGGAGGTTGAAGCTTTCTTT. Translating gives CASSWTGEVEAFF.

This clone was seen once. This chain uses TRBV28 with TRBJ1-1; D is ambiguous. The germline gives CDR1 MDHEN, CDR2 SYDVKM. The CDR3 extends over 14 amino acids. Trimming left V 4 bases short and J 0 bases short, with 9 bases between. DNA for the CDR3: TGTGCCAGCAGTTCGACAAGTTTGAACACTGAAGCTTTCTTT. It translates to CASSSTSLNTEAFF.

This clone has just a few counts. V gene TRBV28 combines with J gene TRBJ2-3; 9 positions agree with TRBD1. This CDR3 is built from 15 residues. CDR1 and CDR2 from the germline V gene are MDHEN and SYDVKM. The J segment lost 2 bases and the V segment lost 3 bases, leaving 3 bases of the junction unmatched. The CDR3 protein is CASSLGDRVTDTQYF. The DNA of the CDR3 is TGTGCCAGCAGTTTGGGGGACAGGGTCACAGATACGCAGTATTTT.

This clone was seen just once. The J gene is TRBJ1-1, the V gene TRBV19, with 8 bases fitting TRBD1. The CDR3 contains 14 residues. Per germline, CDR1 LNHDA and CDR2 SQIVND (reference sequence). The J segment lost 1 base and the V segment lost 3 bases, leaving 1 base of the junction unmatched. The CDR3 is CASSMQGANTEAFF. DNA for the CDR3: TGTGCCAGTAGTATGCAGGGGGCGAACACTGAAGCTTTCTTT. Complete variable domain (other parts from reference TRBV19 and TRBJ1-1): DGGITQSPKYLFRKEGQNVTLSCEQNLNHDAMYWYRQDPGQGLRLIYYSQIVNDFQKGDIAEGYSVSREKKESFPLTVTSAQKNPTAFYLCASSMQGANTEAFFGQGTRLTVV.

This clone was recorded only once. The chain has TRBV2 and TRBJ1-2; a possible D gene is TRBD1 (5 bases). V lost 6 bases and J lost 8, with 13 bases in between. The CDR3 is made up of 12 amino acids. CDR1 is SNHLY and CDR2 is FYNNEI in the germline V gene. Here the CDR3 reads CASSSGGSGYTF. DNA for the CDR3: TGTGCCAGCAGCTCGGGGGGGAGCGGCTACACCTTC.

This clone was observed once. J is TRBJ1-3 and V is TRBV11-2; D perhaps matches TRBD1 (5 bases). The CDR3 has 17 residues. The V end lost 7 bases, the J end lost 0 bases, and 19 bases lay between the germline ends. Germline values: CDR1 SGHAT, CDR2 FQNNGV. The CDR3 DNA reads TGTGCCAGCACCCAGTGGGCAGGGCCAATCTCTGGAAACACCATATATTTT. Translated: CASTQWAGPISGNTIYF.